The 15 T cell receptor beta chains below all came from one sample that was sequenced in a study of T-cell reconstitution after alpha-beta-depleted transplantation in children (dated by TCRdb to about 2016). The protocol used for the library was PCR. The instrument was an Illumina HiSeq 2500. Molecular barcoding was employed in the preparation of TCR libraries, with unique molecular identifiers being used to normalize TCRbeta repertoire quantification. TCRdb redid the processing of the public reads, applying fastp at Q25 and MiXCR, and retained in-frame beta chains. Rows are combined by CDR3 protein, so each entry shows the most common genes and DNA. For this sample the table gives about 50,000 distinct CDR3 sequences, of which about 5.7% were detected only once. The ten largest clones capture more than 30% of the sample. The time point label on this specimen signifies: day 60 (about 2 months) after transplantation. Interpreted using the paper, the treatment or condition label stands for: allogeneic hematopoietic cell transplantation with graft depleted of TCRalphabeta T cells and CD19 B cells.

This material consisted of PBMCs, mostly from graft donor cells, taken 60 days after TCRalphabeta/CD19-depleted stem cell transplant. The receptors were gathered from a female patient aged 2-9 years who had a stem cell transplant for aplastic anemia, so the T cells may come from the graft donor.

This clonotype was seen repeatedly, ten times or more. The chain uses TRBV27 and TRBJ2-1, with TRBD2 matching over 11 bases. In germline, CDR1 is MNHEY, CDR2 SMNVEV (reference sequence). The CDR3 is 16 amino acids. Trimming took 4 bases from V and 6 from J; bases not matched to a gene: 8. The CDR3 region has the DNA TGTGCCAGCAGTTCCCAATCTAGCGGGAGGCTCAATGAGCAGTTCTTC. This gives the protein CASSSQSSGRLNEQFF.

This clonotype was seen ten or more times. This sequence joins TRBV20-1 and TRBJ1-4; 8 bases fit TRBD1. V dropped 6 bases and J dropped 3; count of bases not matched to a gene: 9. The CDR3 extends over 15 amino acids. The germline gives CDR1 DFQATT, CDR2 SNEGSKA (reference sequence). The CDR3 sequence: CSAQAGGAANEKLFF. The CDR3 coding sequence is TGCAGTGCCCAAGCAGGGGGCGCGGCTAATGAAAAACTGTTTTTT.

In this sample, this clonotype turned up a few times. This chain links TRBV19 with TRBJ1-1, with D maybe TRBD1 (5 bases). V lost 5 bases, J lost 8 bases, and 15 bases lay in between. The length of the CDR3 is 13 residues. Germline V gene sequence: CDR1 LNHDA, CDR2 SQIVND (reference sequence). The chain's CDR3 is CASSPPGDLEAFF. The CDR3 DNA reads TGTGCCAGTAGTCCCCCGGGGGACTTGGAAGCTTTCTTT.

This clonotype was seen many times. The gene calls are TRBV6-1 and TRBJ1-5; the D gene is possibly TRBD1 (5 bases). Trimming left V 5 bases short and J 7 bases short, with 15 bases between. The CDR3 totals 14 residues. Germline V gene data show CDR1 as MNHNS and CDR2 as SASEGT. The chain's CDR3 is CASSPTPGGQPQHF. DNA of the CDR3: TGTGCCAGCAGTCCGACTCCTGGGGGGCAGCCCCAGCATTTT.

This clonotype showed up many times. The chain is built from TRBV20-1 and TRBJ2-7, with D tentatively TRBD1 (6 bases). This CDR3 contains 11 residues. Germline assignment: CDR1 DFQATT and CDR2 SNEGSKA (reference sequence). The CDR3 region has the DNA TGCAGTGCTAGAGATGGGGGACACCAGGTCGTC. The encoded protein is CSARDGGHQVV.

This clonotype was seen many times. V gene TRBV6-1 combines with J gene TRBJ2-6; 7 bases agree with TRBD1. The CDR3 runs 14 residues. With 7 bases clipped from V and 2 bases from J, the junction kept 2 bases outside the gene matches. Germline V gene lookup returns CDR1 MNHNS and CDR2 SASEGT. This CDR3 reads CASTDRAGANVLTF. In DNA form, the CDR3 reads TGTGCCAGCACTGACAGGGCTGGGGCCAACGTCCTGACTTTC.

This clonotype was counted ten times or more. V usage is TRBV6-4 and J usage is TRBJ2-6; TRBD1 aligns across 9 bases. The CDR3 extends over 9 amino acids. The J segment lost 18 bases and the V segment lost 7 bases, leaving 1 base of the junction unmatched. In germline, CDR1 is MRHNA, CDR2 SNTAGT. The CDR3 region is CASTTGGTF. The CDR3, as DNA: TGTGCCAGCACGACAGGGGGGACTTTC.

This clonotype was observed at least ten times. J is TRBJ2-3 and V is TRBV18; D possibly uses TRBD1 or TRBD2 (5 bases each). CDR3 length: 16 residues. Trimming cost V 1 base and J 5 bases, with 16 bases left between them. Germline values: CDR1 KGHSH, CDR2 LQKENI. The CDR3 DNA follows: TGTGCCAGCTCACCACGAAGAGGGACGTCGAAAGATACGCAGTATTTT. It is translated as CASSPRRGTSKDTQYF.

The sample holds many counts of this clonotype. V is TRBV5-1 and J is TRBJ2-2; TRBD1 matches 9 bases. Germline V CDR1 and CDR2: SGHRS, YFSETQ. CDR3 size: 15 residues. With 2 bases clipped from V and 5 bases from J, the junction kept 4 bases outside the gene matches. The CDR3 here is CASSLQGADTGELFF. DNA for the CDR3: TGCGCCAGCAGCTTACAGGGGGCGGATACCGGGGAGCTGTTTTTT.

This clonotype occurred many times. The DNA for the CDR3 is TGTGCCAGCAGCTCTGGACAGGGGGTAGAGGAGCTGTTTTTT. Amino acids: CASSSGQGVEELFF. The genes are TRBV7-9 and TRBJ2-2, with TRBD1 matching over 10 bases. The CDR3 has 14 amino acids. The germline V gene has CDR1 SEHNR and CDR2 FQNEAQ (reference sequence). The trim removed 4 bases at V and 10 bases at J, leaving 6 bases unmatched.

This clonotype was found many times. The chain carries TRBV14 and TRBJ1-1; no clear D. Germline V gene data show CDR1 as SGHDN and CDR2 as FVKESK. Trimming took 2 bases from V and 0 from J, leaving 7 bases between them. CDR3 length: 14 amino acids. The CDR3 nucleotides are TGTGCCAGCAGCCAACCGGGGATGAACACTGAAGCTTTCTTT. This translates into CASSQPGMNTEAFF.

This clonotype came up many times. The chain employs TRBV7-2 and TRBJ2-5, with D uncertain. The CDR3 runs to 12 residues. Per germline, CDR1 SGHTA and CDR2 FQGNSA. Trimming removed 5 bases at V and 5 bases at J, with 9 bases between. CDR3 sequence: CASSDHRETQYF. The CDR3 nucleotides read TGTGCCAGCAGCGATCATCGGGAGACCCAGTACTTC.

This clonotype was counted at least ten times. The chain recombines TRBV9 with TRBJ1-1; D perhaps matches TRBD1 (5 bases). Trimming stripped 0 bases from V and 6 bases from J, with 9 bases between. CDR1 and CDR2 from the germline V gene are SGDLS and YYNGEE. The CDR3 spans 13 residues. The DNA of the CDR3 is TGTGCCAGCAGCGTAGGGGGCGAGGCTGAAGCTTTCTTT. Residues: CASSVGGEAEAFF.

In its sample, this clonotype was seen many times. This chain joins TRBV20-1 and TRBJ2-5; D may correspond to TRBD1 or TRBD2 (5 bases each). Trimming shortened V by 5 bases and J by 5 bases, and 18 bases separated the two germline ends. Per the germline V gene, CDR1 is DFQATT and CDR2 is SNEGSKA (reference sequence). CDR3 size: 14 residues. The CDR3 reads CSAQQPGSRETQYF. CDR3 DNA sequence: TGCAGTGCTCAACAACCAGGGAGTCGGGAGACCCAGTACTTC.

This clonotype has at least ten counts. This chain links TRBV12-3 or TRBV12-4 with TRBJ2-7; the D gene is possibly TRBD2 (6 bases). The CDR3 sequence is 13 residues long. V lost 7 bases and J lost 3, with 13 bases in between. This chain's CDR3 is CASTGGTVYEQYF. The CDR3 coding sequence is TGTGCCAGCACCGGGGGTACCGTCTACGAGCAGTACTTC.